This T cell receptor (beta chain) was recorded in a study of spatial heterogeneity in lung cancer. TCRdb reprocessed the 5' RACE reads via MiXCR and lists one record per CDR3 protein. The data show 35,000 to 50,000 distinct CDR3 sequences, with approximately 3.1% seen just once and around 34% held by the top ten. This clonotype was recorded at least ten times. Documented time point: sample taken at primary tumor resection. The sample was normal lung tissue next to the tumor, taken at surgery. The sequence came from a male donor with early-stage non-small cell lung cancer.

The CDR3 nucleotides are TGCAGCGTCGGTCCCGATTACTACGAGCAGTACTTC. Amino acids: CSVGPDYYEQYF. The rearrangement joins TRBV29-1 to TRBJ2-7; unclear D gene. Trimming stripped 6 bases from V and 3 bases from J, with 12 bases between. Germline CDR1 SQVTM, CDR2 ANQGSEA. This CDR3 is 12 amino acids long.